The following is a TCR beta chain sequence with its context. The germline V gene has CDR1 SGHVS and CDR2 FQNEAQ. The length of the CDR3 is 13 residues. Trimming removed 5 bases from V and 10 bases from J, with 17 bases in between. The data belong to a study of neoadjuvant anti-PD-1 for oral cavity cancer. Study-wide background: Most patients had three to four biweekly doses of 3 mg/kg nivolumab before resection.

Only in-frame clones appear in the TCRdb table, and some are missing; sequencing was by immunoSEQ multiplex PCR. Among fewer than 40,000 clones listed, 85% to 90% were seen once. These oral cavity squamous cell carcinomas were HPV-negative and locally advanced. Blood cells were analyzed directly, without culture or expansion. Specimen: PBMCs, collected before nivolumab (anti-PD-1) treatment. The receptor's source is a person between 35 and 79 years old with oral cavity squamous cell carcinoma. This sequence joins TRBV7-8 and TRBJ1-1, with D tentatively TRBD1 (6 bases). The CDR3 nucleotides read TGTGCCAGCAGCCCACACAGGGATAGGGGAGCTTTCTTT. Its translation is CASSPHRDRGAFF.